This is a list of T cell receptor beta chains from one sample in a study of blood T cell repertoires in COVID-19. Assay used: immunoSEQ multiplex PCR; TCRdb lists only in-frame clones, some missing. Of about 210,000 clones listed, 84% are singletons. Sequencing used peripheral blood. These receptors all come from a woman aged 45-60 years with active or convalescent COVID-19. Each CDR3 is given with its conserved first and last residue. A D gene is named only where the DNA matches it firmly. Clone size is given for some rows only: seen once, a few or many times, or a class if the clone is expanded.

j_call v_call d_call clone_size cdr3_aa cdr3_nt
TRBJ1-1 TRBV19 TRBD1 once CASENRRGPLNTEAFF TGTGCCAGTGAAAATAGGAGGGGGCCCCTGAACACTGAAGCTTTCTTT
TRBJ2-1 TRBV23-1 TRBD1 - CASTITPGTVSYNEQFF TGCGCCAGCACCATAACCCCCGGGACAGTTTCCTACAATGAGCAGTTCTTC
TRBJ1-1 TRBV5-1 TRBD1 - CASSPGTGRIRAFF TGCGCCAGCAGCCCCGGGACAGGGAGGATACGAGCTTTCTTT
TRBJ2-1 TRBV6-5 TRBD2 - CASSRTSGIFNEQFF TGTGCCAGCAGTCGTACTAGCGGGATCTTCAATGAGCAGTTCTTC
TRBJ2-1 TRBV7-9 TRBD2 - CASSLPTLTSGIRNEQFF TGTGCCAGCAGCTTACCGACCTTGACTAGCGGGATACGGAATGAGCAGTTCTTC
TRBJ2-3 TRBV4-2 TRBD2 - CASSQDSLLAGGADTQYF TGTGCCAGCAGCCAAGATTCTCTACTAGCGGGAGGTGCTGATACGCAGTATTTT
TRBJ2-7 TRBV5-1 TRBD2 - CASSSSGLATRYEQYF TGCGCCAGCAGCTCAAGCGGACTAGCGACACGCTACGAGCAGTACTTC
TRBJ1-6 TRBV2 - - CASSDGGVGSPLHF TGTGCCAGCAGTGATGGGGGGGTAGGATCACCCCTCCACTTT
TRBJ2-1 TRBV9 TRBD2 - CASSDGLVRSYNEQFF TGTGCCAGCAGCGATGGACTAGTCAGGTCCTACAATGAGCAGTTCTTC
TRBJ2-1 TRBV30 - - CAWSVSTAYNEQFF TGTGCCTGGAGTGTATCTACAGCATACAATGAGCAGTTCTTC
TRBJ1-1 TRBV11-2 - - CASSLDPGINTEAFF TGTGCCAGCAGCTTAGATCCGGGGATCAACACTGAAGCTTTCTTT
TRBJ2-2 TRBV28 - - CASSPSGLPTGELFF TGTGCCAGCAGTCCCTCGGGACTTCCCACCGGGGAGCTGTTTTTT
TRBJ1-5 TRBV30 - - CAWSLQLNQPQHF TGTGCCTGGAGTCTACAGCTCAATCAGCCCCAGCATTTT
TRBJ1-2 TRBV7-2 TRBD1 - CASSLGRDRFNYGYTF TGTGCCAGCAGCTTAGGGAGGGACAGGTTTAACTATGGCTACACCTTC
TRBJ1-3 TRBV6-5 - - CASSYQGLSGNTIYF TGTGCCAGCAGTTACCAGGGATTATCTGGAAACACCATATATTTT
TRBJ2-5 TRBV5-1 - - CASSLVAIHQETQYF TGCGCCAGCAGCTTGGTAGCCATCCACCAAGAGACCCAGTACTTC
TRBJ1-3 TRBV5-6 TRBD1 - CASSHGTGDRNTIYF TGTGCCAGCAGCCACGGGACAGGGGATAGAAACACCATATATTTT
TRBJ2-7 TRBV19 - once CASSPFEGPYEQYF TGTGCCAGTAGTCCGTTTGAGGGCCCCTACGAGCAGTACTTC
TRBJ2-2 TRBV18 TRBD1 - CASSPRQGIAGELFF TGTGCCAGCTCACCACGACAGGGAATCGCCGGGGAGCTGTTTTTT
TRBJ1-2 TRBV3-1/TRBV3-2 - - CASSRSDSGYTF TGTGCCAGCAGCCGATCAGACAGTGGCTACACCTTC
TRBJ2-5 TRBV19 TRBD2 - CASSPRGSGGIGTQYF TGTGCCAGTAGTCCCCGGGGTAGCGGGGGGATAGGGACCCAGTACTTC
TRBJ1-1 TRBV5-6 - - CASRPISRTEAFF TGTGCCAGCAGGCCAATATCGCGGACTGAAGCTTTCTTT
TRBJ1-2 TRBV6-5 - - CASLQQGVAYGYTF TGTGCCAGCTTACAACAGGGTGTAGCCTATGGCTACACCTTC
TRBJ2-6 TRBV7-3 TRBD1 - CASSSGQGRGANVLTF TGTGCCAGCAGCTCCGGACAGGGACGTGGGGCCAACGTCCTGACTTTC
TRBJ1-3 TRBV6-5 - - CASVNRAVGNTIYF TGTGCCAGCGTGAACAGGGCAGTTGGAAACACCATATATTTT
TRBJ1-1 TRBV3-1/TRBV3-2 TRBD1 - CASSQDRTGGSEAFF TGTGCCAGCAGCCAAGATCGAACAGGGGGGTCTGAAGCTTTCTTT
TRBJ2-1 TRBV5-1 TRBD2 few CASSLEPLGASGSSYNEQFF TGCGCCAGCAGCTTGGAACCACTAGGTGCTAGCGGGAGCTCCTACAATGAGCAGTTCTTC
TRBJ2-1 TRBV27 TRBD2 - CASSLGAGGSDEQFF TGTGCCAGCAGTTTGGGAGCGGGAGGATCGGATGAGCAGTTCTTC
TRBJ1-5 TRBV5-1 - - CASSFGAGHQPQHF TGCGCCAGCAGCTTTGGTGCAGGGCATCAGCCCCAGCATTTT
TRBJ1-3 TRBV2 - - CASRRVGNTIYF TGTGCCAGCCGCAGGGTTGGAAACACCATATATTTT
TRBJ2-7 TRBV10-3 - - CAIRDLATSSYEQYF TGTGCCATCAGGGACCTAGCGACAAGCTCCTACGAGCAGTACTTC
TRBJ2-1 TRBV4-1 TRBD2 - CASRTVSGGANEQFF TGCGCCAGCCGGACAGTGAGCGGGGGGGCCAATGAGCAGTTCTTC
TRBJ1-5 TRBV3-1/TRBV3-2 - - CASSPHREGQPQHF TGTGCCAGCAGCCCTCACAGGGAAGGTCAGCCCCAGCATTTT
TRBJ2-1 TRBV6-5 TRBD1 - CASGRQGATEQFF TGTGCCAGCGGAAGACAGGGGGCGACTGAGCAGTTCTTC
TRBJ2-1 TRBV7-8 TRBD2 - CASCLGSGGNNEQFF TGTGCCAGCTGCCTAGGGTCGGGGGGGAACAATGAGCAGTTCTTC
TRBJ1-4 TRBV6-5 - - CASSWGPEEEKLFF TGTGCCAGCAGTTGGGGCCCCGAGGAGGAAAAACTGTTTTTT
TRBJ1-2 TRBV24-1 TRBD1 once CATSDFGDRGGYTF TGTGCCACCAGTGATTTCGGAGACAGGGGTGGCTACACCTTC
TRBJ1-5 TRBV10-2 - - CASSQFGGQPQHF TGCGCCAGCAGCCAATTCGGAGGTCAGCCCCAGCATTTT
TRBJ1-5 TRBV5-6 - - CASSLGLSNQPQHF TGTGCCAGCAGCCTCGGTCTTAGCAATCAGCCCCAGCATTTT
TRBJ2-3 TRBV7-2 - - CASSTTTAAQYF TGTGCCAGCAGCACTACTACGGCGGCGCAGTATTTT
TRBJ1-4 TRBV6-5 - - CASRLGQSTNEKLFF TGTGCCAGCAGGCTCGGACAGTCAACTAATGAAAAACTGTTTTTT
TRBJ2-5 TRBV5-1 - once CASSLDPGETQYF TGCGCCAGCAGCTTGGACCCGGGGGAGACCCAGTACTTC
TRBJ1-5 TRBV4-1 TRBD1 - CASSQVPGQGARYQPQHF TGCGCCAGCAGCCAGGTCCCGGGACAGGGTGCAAGGTATCAGCCCCAGCATTTT
TRBJ2-1 TRBV21-1 - - CASTPRGYNEQFF TGTGCCAGCACCCCACGGGGGTACAATGAGCAGTTCTTC
TRBJ2-5 TRBV9 - - CASSVRQDETQYF TGTGCCAGCAGCGTTCGACAGGATGAGACCCAGTACTTC
TRBJ1-2 TRBV5-1 TRBD1 - CASSLEGQGNYGYTF TGCGCCAGCAGCTTGGAGGGACAGGGAAACTATGGCTACACCTTC
TRBJ2-1 TRBV5-1 TRBD2 few CASSLNPAGANEQFF TGCGCCAGCAGCTTGAATCCAGCGGGAGCTAATGAGCAGTTCTTC
TRBJ1-1 TRBV29-1 TRBD1 - CSVQEGAMNTEAFF TGCAGCGTTCAAGAGGGGGCGATGAACACTGAAGCTTTCTTT
TRBJ1-2 TRBV2 - - CASTSQGSNYGYTF TGTGCCAGCACCTCACAGGGTTCTAACTATGGCTACACCTTC
TRBJ2-7 TRBV15 TRBD1 - CATSRDETGITYEQYF TGTGCCACCAGCAGAGACGAGACAGGGATCACCTACGAGCAGTACTTC
TRBJ2-5 TRBV10-3 - - CAISERGIQETQYF TGTGCCATCAGTGAGAGGGGCATACAAGAGACCCAGTACTTC
TRBJ1-1 TRBV29-1 - - CSVAVYTEAFF TGCAGCGTTGCTGTTTACACTGAAGCTTTCTTT
TRBJ2-2 TRBV27 - - CASSTGSTGELFF TGTGCCAGCAGTACGGGTAGTACCGGGGAGCTGTTTTTT
TRBJ2-1 TRBV10-3 TRBD2 - CAISAGLAGGESEQFF TGTGCCATCAGTGCGGGACTAGCGGGGGGTGAATCTGAGCAGTTCTTC
TRBJ2-1 TRBV3-1/TRBV3-2 TRBD2 - CASSYSSGTGNEQFF TGTGCCAGCAGCTATTCTAGCGGGACGGGCAATGAGCAGTTCTTC